This is a list of T cell receptor beta chains from one sample in a study of blood T cell repertoires in COVID-19. Libraries were prepared by immunoSEQ multiplex PCR; TCRdb keeps only in-frame clonotypes and omits some of them. The table includes approximately 50,000 clones, about four fifths detected once. The specimen was peripheral blood. These receptors all come from a human donor in a cohort sampled during active COVID-19. Both conserved end residues are part of each CDR3. The D gene is left open where the match is weak. Size is stated for part of the rows, as once, few or many counts, or as a class when the clone is expanded.

>.|TRBV5-6|once|TRBJ2-7
CASSLDRKGHEQYF
TGTGCCAGCAGCTTGGACAGGAAGGGGCACGAGCAGTACTTC
>TRBD2|TRBV24-1|.|TRBJ2-1
CATSDFGLAGGGEQFF
TGTGCCACCAGTGATTTCGGCCTAGCGGGGGGCGGTGAGCAGTTCTTC
>TRBD2|TRBV5-1|few|TRBJ2-3
CASRAAGSRTDTQYF
TGCGCCAGCAGAGCAGCGGGGTCTCGCACAGATACGCAGTATTTT
>.|TRBV18|.|TRBJ2-3
CASSPPNSEDTQYF
TGTGCCAGCTCACCACCGAATAGTGAAGATACGCAGTATTTT
>TRBD2|TRBV5-4|once|TRBJ2-2
CASSTGLAGGSGELFF
TGTGCCAGCAGCACGGGACTAGCGGGGGGATCCGGGGAGCTGTTTTTT
>TRBD1|TRBV6-5|.|TRBJ1-1
CASRRGLGTEAFF
TGTGCCAGCAGGAGGGGGCTCGGCACTGAAGCTTTCTTT
>.|TRBV2|few|TRBJ1-5
CASSAGGFNQPQHF
TGTGCCAGCAGTGCCGGGGGATTCAATCAGCCCCAGCATTTT
>.|TRBV6-4|.|TRBJ1-1
CAGSDMNTEAFF
TGTGCCGGGAGCGATATGAACACTGAAGCTTTCTTT
>.|TRBV4-1|.|TRBJ2-3
CASSQAPWAGDTQYF
TGCGCCAGCAGCCAAGCCCCGTGGGCGGGGGATACGCAGTATTTT
>TRBD2|TRBV11-3|.|TRBJ2-1
CASSLVGTSAYNEQFF
TGTGCCAGCAGCTTAGTAGGGACTAGTGCTTACAATGAGCAGTTCTTC
>.|TRBV11-3|.|TRBJ2-3
CASSLGTIDTQYF
TGTGCCAGCAGCTTAGGGACAATAGATACGCAGTATTTT
>.|TRBV28|once|TRBJ1-1
CASSLTQTRFF
TGTGCCAGCAGTCTGACACAGACCCGCTTCTTT
>.|TRBV11-3|.|TRBJ2-7
CASSLDSSYEQYF
TGTGCCAGCAGCTTAGACTCTTCCTACGAGCAGTACTTC
>.|TRBV20-1|.|TRBJ2-3
CSASIVDTQYF
TGCAGTGCTAGTATAGTAGATACGCAGTATTTT
>.|TRBV10-3|few|TRBJ1-5
CAISESAEQPQHF
TGTGCCATCAGTGAGTCAGCGGAACAGCCCCAGCATTTT
>.|TRBV18|few|TRBJ1-2
CASSRTVGQTYGYTF
TGTGCCAGCTCACGCACGGTCGGACAGACCTATGGCTACACCTTC
>TRBD1|TRBV30|.|TRBJ1-2
CAWGRQGGGYTF
TGTGCCTGGGGGCGACAGGGGGGTGGCTACACCTTC
>.|TRBV28|.|TRBJ1-3
CASSPQVRLSGNTIYF
TGTGCCAGCAGTCCCCAGGTTCGCCTTTCCGGAAACACCATATATTTT
>.|TRBV9|once|TRBJ2-3
CASSLRGTDTQYF
TGTGCCAGCAGTCTCCGTGGCACAGATACGCAGTATTTT
>.|TRBV20-1|.|TRBJ1-2
CSAYDSYGYTF
TGCAGTGCTTATGACAGCTATGGCTACACCTTC
>.|TRBV5-1|.|TRBJ2-5
CASSLQGPQETQYF
TGCGCCAGCAGCTTACAGGGACCTCAAGAGACCCAGTACTTC
>.|TRBV18|.|TRBJ1-1
CASSLNRVTEAFF
TGTGCCAGCTCACTGAACAGGGTTACTGAAGCTTTCTTT
>.|TRBV7-7|.|TRBJ2-2
CASSLGPGKGELFF
TGTGCTAGCAGCTTAGGTCCAGGCAAGGGGGAGCTGTTTTTT
>.|TRBV3-1/TRBV3-2|.|TRBJ1-1
CASSQVGGTEAFF
TGTGCCAGCAGCCAAGTAGGGGGCACTGAAGCTTTCTTT
>.|TRBV6-1|.|TRBJ2-5
CASSEYRGGTQYF
TGTGCCAGCAGTGAATATAGGGGCGGGACCCAGTACTTC
>.|TRBV6-2/TRBV6-3|.|TRBJ1-2
CASSYMGAHGYTF
TGTGCCAGCAGTTATATGGGGGCGCATGGCTACACCTTC
>TRBD2|TRBV5-1|.|TRBJ2-3
CASRSSGVTDTQYF
TGCGCCAGCCGCTCTAGCGGGGTCACAGATACGCAGTATTTT
>.|TRBV24-1|.|TRBJ1-6
CATSEAGDNSPLHF
TGTGCCACCAGTGAGGCAGGGGACAATTCACCCCTCCACTTT
>.|TRBV2|.|TRBJ1-6
CASSVTAINSPLHF
TGTGCCAGCAGTGTGACAGCCATTAATTCACCCCTCCACTTT
>TRBD1|TRBV6-5|.|TRBJ2-7
CASTPGDSGSYEQYF
TGTGCCAGCACCCCCGGGGACAGTGGCTCCTACGAGCAGTACTTC
>TRBD2|TRBV29-1|once|TRBJ2-1
CSVVISGGTYNEQFF
TGCAGCGTTGTGATTAGCGGGGGTACCTACAATGAGCAGTTCTTC
>.|TRBV27|.|TRBJ1-2
CASSLFGRGGYTF
TGTGCCAGCAGTTTGTTCGGGAGGGGCGGCTACACCTTC
>.|TRBV6-5|once|TRBJ2-7
CASMRTASYEQYF
TGTGCCAGCATGCGGACAGCCTCCTACGAGCAGTACTTC
>TRBD2|TRBV5-5|.|TRBJ2-5
CASSSLQRGPVETQYF
TGTGCCAGCAGCTCCTTACAGCGGGGGCCGGTAGAGACCCAGTACTTC
>TRBD2|TRBV7-2|.|TRBJ2-7
CASSLAPSGRIF
TGTGCCAGCAGCTTAGCGCCTAGCGGGAGAATCTTC
>.|TRBV5-1|once|TRBJ2-5
CASSLGFSHMRETQYF
TGCGCCAGCAGCTTGGGTTTCAGTCACATGCGGGAGACCCAGTACTTC
>TRBD1|TRBV28|.|TRBJ1-1
CASSGDRVTEAFF
TGTGCCAGCAGCGGGGACAGGGTCACTGAAGCTTTCTTT
>TRBD2|TRBV11-2|.|TRBJ2-3
CASSLGSGGFHTDTQYF
TGTGCCAGCAGCTTAGGGAGCGGGGGCTTCCACACAGATACGCAGTATTTT
>.|TRBV19|.|TRBJ2-3
CASSIRSLGTDTQYF
TGTGCCAGTAGTATTCGGTCGTTGGGCACAGATACGCAGTATTTT
>.|TRBV30|.|TRBJ1-5
CAWAYASNQPQHF
TGTGCCTGGGCCTACGCCTCCAATCAGCCCCAGCATTTT
>.|TRBV30|.|TRBJ1-3
CAWTSGNTIYF
TGTGCCTGGACTTCGGGAAACACCATATATTTT
>.|TRBV13|.|TRBJ1-3
CASSLGPAGRNTIYF
TGTGCCAGCAGCTTAGGCCCTGCAGGGAGAAACACCATATATTTT
>.|TRBV7-2|.|TRBJ2-2
CAAARGTRDTGELFF
TGTGCAGCGGCGCGGGGCACGCGGGACACCGGGGAGCTGTTTTTT
>.|TRBV12-3/TRBV12-4|.|TRBJ2-7
CASSWSSYEQYF
TGTGCCAGCAGTTGGAGCTCCTACGAGCAGTACTTC
>TRBD2|TRBV5-6|.|TRBJ2-3
CASSSFFSSGATDTQYF
TGTGCCAGCAGCTCTTTCTTCAGTAGCGGGGCAACAGATACGCAGTATTTT
>.|TRBV30|.|TRBJ2-1
CAWMRADVNEQFF
TGTGCCTGGATGCGAGCGGACGTCAATGAGCAGTTCTTC